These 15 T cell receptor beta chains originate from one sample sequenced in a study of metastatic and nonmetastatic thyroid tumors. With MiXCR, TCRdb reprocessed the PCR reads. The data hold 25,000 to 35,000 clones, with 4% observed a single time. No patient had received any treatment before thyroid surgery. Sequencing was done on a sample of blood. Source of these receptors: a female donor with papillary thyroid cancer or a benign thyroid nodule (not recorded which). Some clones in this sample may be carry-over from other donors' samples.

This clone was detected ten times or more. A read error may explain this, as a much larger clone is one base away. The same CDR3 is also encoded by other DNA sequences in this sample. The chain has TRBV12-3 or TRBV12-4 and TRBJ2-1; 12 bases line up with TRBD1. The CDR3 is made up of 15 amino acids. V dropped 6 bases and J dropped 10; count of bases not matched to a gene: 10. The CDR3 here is CASSPGQGAVDEQFF. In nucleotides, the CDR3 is TGTGCCAGCAGCCCGGGACAGGGGGCGGTAGACGAGCAGTTCTTC.

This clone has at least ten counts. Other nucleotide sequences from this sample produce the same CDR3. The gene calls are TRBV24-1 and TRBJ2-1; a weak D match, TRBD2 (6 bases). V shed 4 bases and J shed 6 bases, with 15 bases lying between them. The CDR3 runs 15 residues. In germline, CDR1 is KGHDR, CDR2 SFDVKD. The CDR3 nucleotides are TGTGCCACCAGTGAGCCCGCTAGCGCCGGCAATGAGCAGTTCTTC. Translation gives CATSEPASAGNEQFF.

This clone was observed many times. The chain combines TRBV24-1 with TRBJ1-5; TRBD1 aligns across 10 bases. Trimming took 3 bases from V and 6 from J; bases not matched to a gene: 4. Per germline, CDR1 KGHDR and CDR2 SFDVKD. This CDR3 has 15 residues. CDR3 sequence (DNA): TGTGCCACCAGTGATACGACAGGGGGCGGTCAGCCCCAGCATTTT. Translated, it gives CATSDTTGGGQPQHF.

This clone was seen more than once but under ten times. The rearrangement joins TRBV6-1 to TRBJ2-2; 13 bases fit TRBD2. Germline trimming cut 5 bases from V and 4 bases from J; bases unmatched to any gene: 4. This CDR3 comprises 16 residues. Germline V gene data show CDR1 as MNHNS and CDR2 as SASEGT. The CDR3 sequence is CASSTLAGGSTGELFF. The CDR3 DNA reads TGTGCCAGCAGTACACTAGCGGGAGGGTCCACCGGGGAGCTGTTTTTT.

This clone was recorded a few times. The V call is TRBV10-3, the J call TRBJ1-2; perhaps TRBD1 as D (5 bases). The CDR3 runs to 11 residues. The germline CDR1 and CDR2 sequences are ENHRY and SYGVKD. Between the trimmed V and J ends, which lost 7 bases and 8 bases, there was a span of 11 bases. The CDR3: CAINKQDGYTF. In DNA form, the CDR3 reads TGTGCCATCAATAAACAGGACGGCTACACCTTC.

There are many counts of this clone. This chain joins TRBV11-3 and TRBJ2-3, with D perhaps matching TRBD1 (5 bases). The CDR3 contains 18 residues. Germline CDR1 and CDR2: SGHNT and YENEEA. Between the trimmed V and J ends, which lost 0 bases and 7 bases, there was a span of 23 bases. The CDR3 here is CASSLDLLLGRERNTQYF. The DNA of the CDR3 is TGTGCCAGCAGCTTAGATCTTTTATTGGGCAGGGAAAGAAATACGCAGTATTTT. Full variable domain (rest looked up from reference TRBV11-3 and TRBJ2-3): EAGVVQSPRYKIIEKKQPVAFWCNPISGHNTLYWYLQNLGQGPELLIRYENEEAVDDSQLPKDRFSAERLKGVDSTLKIQPAELGDSAVYLCASSLDLLLGRERNTQYFGPGTRLTVL.

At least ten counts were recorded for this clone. In DNA form, the CDR3 reads TGTGCCAGCAGCCCAAGAGGCAGGAGGGCCTCCTACAATGAGCAGTTCTTC. It codes for CASSPRGRRASYNEQFF. This rearrangement joins TRBV11-3 to TRBJ2-1, with D tentatively TRBD2 (6 bases). CDR1 and CDR2 from the germline V gene are SGHNT and YENEEA. This CDR3 contains 17 residues. The germline V and J ends were trimmed by 5 bases and 0 bases, with 17 bases remaining between them.

CDR3 residues: CASRTTVSNQPQHF. Here the CDR3 DNA reads TGTGCCAGCCGTACGACGGTCAGCAATCAGCCCCAGCATTTT. This chain uses TRBV6-2 or TRBV6-3 with TRBJ1-5; D call uncertain. The germline V gene encodes CDR1 MNHEY and CDR2 SVGEGT. This CDR3 spans 14 amino acids. V shed 8 bases and J shed 1 base, with 12 bases lying between them.

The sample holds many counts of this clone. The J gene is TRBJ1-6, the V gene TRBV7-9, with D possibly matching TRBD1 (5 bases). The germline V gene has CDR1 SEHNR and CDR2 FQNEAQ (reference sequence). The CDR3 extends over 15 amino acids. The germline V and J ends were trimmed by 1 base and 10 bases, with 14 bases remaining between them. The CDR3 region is CASSLVQGFVSPLHF. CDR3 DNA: TGTGCCAGCAGCTTAGTTCAGGGATTTGTATCACCCCTCCACTTT. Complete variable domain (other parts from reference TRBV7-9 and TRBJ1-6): DTGVSQNPRHKITKRGQNVTFRCDPISEHNRLYWYRQTLGQGPEFLTYFQNEAQLEKSRLLSDRFSAERPKGSFSTLEIQRTEQGDSAMYLCASSLVQGFVSPLHFGNGTRLTVT.

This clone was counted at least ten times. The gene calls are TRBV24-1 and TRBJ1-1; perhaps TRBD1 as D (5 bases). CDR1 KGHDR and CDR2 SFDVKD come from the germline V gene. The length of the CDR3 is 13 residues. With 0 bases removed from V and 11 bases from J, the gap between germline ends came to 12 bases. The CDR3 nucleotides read TGTGCCACCAGTGATTTGGTGGGAGGGGCGGCTTTCTTT. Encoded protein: CATSDLVGGAAFF.

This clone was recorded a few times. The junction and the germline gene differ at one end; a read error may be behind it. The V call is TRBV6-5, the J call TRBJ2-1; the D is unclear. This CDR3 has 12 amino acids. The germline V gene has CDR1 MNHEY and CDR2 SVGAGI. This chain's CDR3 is CASIYLPREPLF. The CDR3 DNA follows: TGTGCCAGCATTTACCTACCCCGTGAGCCGTTATTC.

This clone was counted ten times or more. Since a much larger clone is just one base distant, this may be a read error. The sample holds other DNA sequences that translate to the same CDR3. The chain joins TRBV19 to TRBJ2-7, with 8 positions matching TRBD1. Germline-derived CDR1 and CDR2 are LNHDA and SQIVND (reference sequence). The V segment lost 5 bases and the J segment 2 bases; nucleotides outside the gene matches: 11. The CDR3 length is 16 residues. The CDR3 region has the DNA TGTGCCAGTAGTGTCTCCAAGGGGACAGGCCCCTACGAGCAGTACTTC. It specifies CASSVSKGTGPYEQYF.

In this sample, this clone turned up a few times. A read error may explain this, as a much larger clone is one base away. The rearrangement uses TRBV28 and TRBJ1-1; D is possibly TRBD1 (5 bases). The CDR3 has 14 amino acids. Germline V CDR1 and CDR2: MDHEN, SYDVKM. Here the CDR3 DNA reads TGTGCCAGCAGTTTAAGACAGCTGAAAACTGAAGCTTTCTTC. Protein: CASSLRQLKTEAFF.

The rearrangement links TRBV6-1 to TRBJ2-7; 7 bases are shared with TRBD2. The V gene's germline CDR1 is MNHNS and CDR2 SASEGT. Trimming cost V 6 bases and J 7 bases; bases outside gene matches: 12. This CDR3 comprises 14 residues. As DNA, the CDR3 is TGTGCCAGCAGACCTCGGGGAGGGCTGGGGGAGCAGTACTTC. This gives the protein CASRPRGGLGEQYF.

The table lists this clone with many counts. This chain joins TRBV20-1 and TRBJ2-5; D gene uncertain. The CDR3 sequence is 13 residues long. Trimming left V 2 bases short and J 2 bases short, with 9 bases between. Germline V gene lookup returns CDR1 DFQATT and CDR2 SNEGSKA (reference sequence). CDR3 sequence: CSARPYGQETQYF. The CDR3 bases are TGCAGTGCTAGACCGTACGGACAAGAGACCCAGTACTTC.